This TCR beta chain was sequenced during a study of T cells after yellow fever vaccination. General study points: Reappearance after the booster was observed for most primary-vaccination clones (around 96% CD4, less than 90% CD8).

Universal primer sites and UMIs were introduced during 5'RACE template-switching synthesis of TCR cDNA. Via MiXCR, TCRdb re-called the 5' RACE reads, giving one row per CDR3 protein. There are hundreds of thousands of distinct CDR3 sequences in the sample; roughly an eighth occur only once, and approximately 3.3% lies in the top ten. Comment on this clonotype: Its matching antigen is unknown.

Trimming cost V 3 bases and J 7 bases; bases outside gene matches: 6. Germline assignment: CDR1 LGHNA and CDR2 YSLEER. The CDR3 is made up of 15 amino acids. The input for sequencing was CD4+ T cells sorted from PBMCs, taken 15 days after the yellow fever booster vaccination. The sequence was obtained from a young man who received the YFV17D yellow fever vaccine. V gene TRBV4-3 combines with J gene TRBJ1-6; TRBD1 matches at 7 bases. The CDR3 region has the DNA TGCGCCAGCAGCCACCGGGGACAGACAAATTCACCCCTCCACTTT. Translating it yields CASSHRGQTNSPLHF.